This paragraph covers one TCR beta chain sequence. Among Cohort 3 donors, those recovered had two negative PCRs, clearance, or symptom resolution. TCRdb's table, derived via immunoSEQ multiplex PCR, lists solely in-frame clones and lacks some. The data contain some 300,000 clones, around 90% of them singletons. This record belongs to a study of blood T cell repertoires in COVID-19. The sample comprised PBMCs or T cells enriched from blood (not recorded which). The receptor was derived from a woman between 25 and 40 years old who had recovered from COVID-19.

This CDR3 reads CASSFLGGASLYGYTF. CDR3 sequence (DNA): TGTGCCAGCAGTTTTCTTGGAGGGGCCTCCCTCTATGGCTACACCTTC. The chain couples TRBV28 to TRBJ1-2, with D possibly matching TRBD1 (5 bases). The CDR3 has 16 residues. Germline lookup yields CDR1 MDHEN and CDR2 SYDVKM. Trimming removed 3 bases at V and 4 bases at J, with 18 bases between.